One sample yielded the 31 T cell receptor beta chains listed below, sequenced in a study of early T cells in non-severe SARS-CoV-2 infection. TCRdb ran MiXCR on the 5' RACE reads and lists one entry per CDR3 protein. This table has roughly 41,000 distinct CDR3 sequences, about 5.2% appearing once. The input for sequencing was whole blood, taken at baseline. Receptors were obtained from an adult who was a healthcare worker with PCR-confirmed SARS-CoV-2 infection or an uninfected control (not recorded which).

Many counts were recorded for this clonotype. V and J are TRBV9 and TRBJ2-2; D possibly corresponds to TRBD2 (6 bases). The CDR3 runs to 18 residues. Trimming took 0 bases from V and 5 from J, leaving 20 bases between them. CDR1 is SGDLS, CDR2 YYNGEE, per germline. CDR3 coding DNA: TGTGCCAGCAGCGTAGTTTGGAGCGCCCGGGAGCGGACCGGGGAGCTGTTTTTT. This translates into CASSVVWSARERTGELFF.

This clonotype has ten or more counts. The chain has TRBV28 and TRBJ1-4; D not certain. Trimming took 6 bases from V and 10 from J, leaving 9 bases between them. Germline V lookup: CDR1 MDHEN, CDR2 SYDVKM. This CDR3 is built from 11 residues. The CDR3 coding sequence is TGTGCCAGCAGCCGTCCGGGAAAACTGTTTTTT. Translation: CASSRPGKLFF.

This clonotype was observed many times. The chain joins TRBV28 to TRBJ2-3; D gene uncertain. There are 12 residues in the CDR3. Trimming shortened V by 7 bases and J by 7 bases, and 12 bases separated the two germline ends. The germline gives CDR1 MDHEN, CDR2 SYDVKM. The CDR3 loop reads CASIGKGNTQYF. The CDR3 DNA sequence: TGTGCCAGCATTGGGAAAGGGAATACGCAGTATTTT.

The rearrangement joins TRBV18 to TRBJ1-1; 10 bases are a match to TRBD1. The J segment lost 3 bases and the V segment lost 3 bases, leaving 7 bases of the junction unmatched. This CDR3 spans 16 amino acids. The germline V gene has CDR1 KGHSH and CDR2 LQKENI. The DNA of the CDR3 is TGTGCCAGCTCACCCCGCGTGACAGGGGGCCACACTGAAGCTTTCTTT. The encoded protein is CASSPRVTGGHTEAFF.

This clonotype was detected many times. The chain combines TRBV20-1 with TRBJ2-5; D might be TRBD2 (6 bases). V lost 3 bases and J 1 base, leaving 18 bases between the germline ends. The CDR3 has 16 amino acids. The germline gives CDR1 DFQATT, CDR2 SNEGSKA (reference sequence). The CDR3 sequence is CSASLVGGGSQETQYF. The CDR3 nucleotides read TGCAGTGCTAGCCTCGTGGGGGGAGGCTCCCAAGAGACCCAGTACTTC.

The CDR3 sequence: CASSYQRGNQPQHF. The CDR3 DNA follows: TGTGCCAGCAGTTACCAGAGGGGTAACCAGCCCCAGCATTTT. This rearrangement joins TRBV6-5 to TRBJ1-5; tentative D call: TRBD1 (5 bases). Germline V gene data show CDR1 as MNHEY and CDR2 as SVGAGI. The V and J ends lost 2 bases and 7 bases respectively, with 12 bases between them. The CDR3 has 14 residues.

This clonotype appeared many times. The chain recombines TRBV19 with TRBJ2-3; D call uncertain. The CDR3 has 14 amino acids. Germline V lookup: CDR1 LNHDA, CDR2 SQIVND (reference sequence). With 8 bases removed from V and 3 bases from J, the gap between germline ends came to 15 bases. The CDR3 loop reads CASRSFYQTDTQYF. The CDR3 coding sequence is TGTGCCAGTCGATCCTTCTACCAGACAGATACGCAGTATTTT.

The rearrangement uses TRBV20-1 and TRBJ1-5, with unresolved D. The V end lost 3 bases, the J end lost 0 bases, and 9 bases lay between the germline ends. The V gene's germline CDR1 is DFQATT and CDR2 SNEGSKA (reference sequence). CDR3 length: 14 amino acids. DNA for the CDR3: TGCAGTGCTAGTACTGGCTATAGCAATCAGCCCCAGCATTTT. This codes for CSASTGYSNQPQHF.

This clonotype was seen a few times. The chain links TRBV2 to TRBJ1-5; D is possibly TRBD1 (6 bases). Trimming pared 0 bases from V and 7 bases from J, leaving 13 bases between. The CDR3 extends over 15 amino acids. The germline gives CDR1 SNHLY, CDR2 FYNNEI. CDR3 coding DNA: TGTGCCAGCAGTGAAGCGAGACAGGTGGAGCAGCCCCAGCATTTT. As protein: CASSEARQVEQPQHF.

This rearrangement joins TRBV5-1 to TRBJ2-1, with unresolved D. Germline V CDR1 and CDR2: SGHRS, YFSETQ. The CDR3 consists of 15 residues. V was pared by 4 bases and J by 0 bases, with 11 bases between. This CDR3 reads CASSPEFGSYNEQFF. CDR3 nucleotide sequence: TGCGCCAGCAGCCCCGAATTTGGCTCCTACAATGAGCAGTTCTTC.

This clonotype was counted at least ten times. The chain recombines TRBV10-3 with TRBJ2-1, with D uncertain. The V end lost 0 bases, the J end lost 0 bases, and 6 bases lay between the germline ends. The CDR3 runs to 15 residues. Germline lookup yields CDR1 ENHRY and CDR2 SYGVKD. In nucleotides, the CDR3 is TGTGCCATCAGTGAGTCAGGTTCCTCCTACAATGAGCAGTTCTTC. Amino acid sequence: CAISESGSSYNEQFF.

In its sample, this clonotype was seen many times. The rearrangement links TRBV5-4 to TRBJ1-1; maybe TRBD1 (6 bases). Germline CDR1 reads SGHNT; CDR2 reads YYREEE (reference sequence). The V gene lost 5 bases and the J gene lost 1 base, with 15 bases spanning the gap. The CDR3 contains 15 residues. CDR3 coding DNA: TGTGCCAGCAGTCGGGACACCCCATCGAACACTGAAGCTTTCTTT. This sequence encodes CASSRDTPSNTEAFF.

This clonotype was recorded at least ten times. The chain couples TRBV20-1 to TRBJ2-7; 13 bases agree with TRBD2. V was clipped by 5 bases and J by 4 bases; unmatched bases: 5. Germline V gene lookup returns CDR1 DFQATT and CDR2 SNEGSKA (reference sequence). The CDR3 is made up of 14 amino acids. CDR3 loop: CSAWTSGSRYEQYF. The CDR3 DNA sequence: TGCAGTGCTTGGACTAGCGGGAGTAGGTACGAGCAGTACTTC.

J is TRBJ2-5 and V is TRBV6-1, with 7 bases fitting TRBD2. The CDR3 extends over 15 amino acids. Germline V CDR1 and CDR2: MNHNS, SASEGT. The V and J ends lost 4 bases and 1 base, in that order; junction bases with no gene match: 6. As DNA, the CDR3 is TGTGCCAGCAGTGGTGAGGCGGGGGTCCAAGAGACCCAGTACTTC. Encoded protein: CASSGEAGVQETQYF.

This clonotype was counted at least ten times. This chain uses TRBV4-1 with TRBJ1-2; TRBD1 aligns across 10 bases. CDR3 length: 15 residues. CDR1 is MGHRA and CDR2 is YSYEKL in the germline V gene. Losses at the gene ends were 0 bases for V and 6 bases for J; bases not matched to a gene: 4. The CDR3 here is CASSQDGDRGHGYTF. CDR3 coding DNA: TGCGCCAGCAGCCAAGATGGAGACAGGGGGCATGGCTACACCTTC.

This clonotype was picked up many times. This rearrangement joins TRBV29-1 to TRBJ2-5; D might be TRBD1 (6 bases). Trimming took 3 bases from V and 5 from J, leaving 13 bases between them. The germline gives CDR1 SQVTM, CDR2 ANQGSEA. The CDR3 extends over 13 amino acids. CDR3 region: CSVDEQGGETQYF. For the CDR3, the DNA is TGCAGCGTTGATGAACAGGGTGGCGAGACCCAGTACTTC.

As for this clonotype: A much larger clone sits a single nucleotide away, making a read error possible. The CDR3 sequence is CASKRSYEQYF. The CDR3 nucleotides are TGTGCCAGCAAACGCTCCTACGAGCAGTACTTC. This chain uses TRBV6-1 with TRBJ2-7; D not certain. The CDR3 is made up of 11 amino acids. Trimming left V 7 bases short and J 0 bases short, with 4 bases between. Germline CDR1 MNHNS, CDR2 SASEGT.

This clonotype was observed at least ten times. The rearrangement joins TRBV6-6 to TRBJ1-4; D not certain. V was trimmed by 2 bases and J by 6 bases, leaving 10 bases between them. This CDR3 spans 14 amino acids. From germline, CDR1 is MNHNY and CDR2 SVGAGI (reference sequence). The CDR3 loop reads CASSYGTEDEKLFF. The CDR3 DNA reads TGTGCCAGCAGTTACGGCACAGAAGATGAAAAACTGTTTTTT.

This clonotype appeared many times. V and J are TRBV19 and TRBJ2-7; weak D call: TRBD2 (5 bases). Germline CDR1 and CDR2: LNHDA and SQIVND (reference sequence). V lost 2 bases and J lost 2, with 19 bases in between. CDR3 length: 17 amino acids. CDR3 region: CASSITVGIASPYEQYF. The CDR3 DNA reads TGTGCCAGTAGTATAACGGTTGGGATAGCGAGTCCCTACGAGCAGTACTTC.

This clonotype was observed at least ten times. The V gene is TRBV20-1, the J gene TRBJ2-7; 7 positions agree with TRBD2. The germline CDR1 and CDR2 sequences are DFQATT and SNEGSKA (reference sequence). The CDR3 has 16 residues. The V gene end was trimmed by 3 bases and the J gene end by 6 bases; junction bases not matched to a gene: 17. The CDR3 DNA reads as TGCAGTGCTAGGAGAGAAGCGGCGGGAGCGTCATCCGAGCAGTACTTC. Amino acids: CSARREAAGASSEQYF.

This clonotype came up many times. This CDR3 is CSVGLIGTSTDTQYF. The DNA for the CDR3 is TGCAGCGTTGGACTCATCGGGACTAGCACAGATACGCAGTATTTT. The chain is built from TRBV29-1 and TRBJ2-3, with a possible D match to TRBD2 (6 bases). V dropped 4 bases and J dropped 0 bases, with 14 bases sitting between them. Germline CDR1 reads SQVTM; CDR2 reads ANQGSEA. CDR3 length equals 15 residues.

This chain connects TRBV6-1 to TRBJ1-2, with D uncertain. The germline V gene encodes CDR1 MNHNS and CDR2 SASEGT. Trimming pared 4 bases from V and 11 bases from J, leaving 2 bases between. The CDR3 consists of 8 residues. In nucleotides, the CDR3 is TGTGCCAGCAGTGGTTACACCTTC. It is translated as CASSGYTF.

In this sample, this clonotype turned up many times. The rearrangement joins TRBV7-9 to TRBJ2-1; TRBD2 might be the D (5 bases). The V gene's germline CDR1 is SEHNR and CDR2 FQNEAQ (reference sequence). The CDR3 totals 16 residues. V was trimmed by 5 bases and J by 3 bases, leaving 17 bases between them. This CDR3 is CASSQDGPGYYNEQFF. In DNA form, the CDR3 reads TGTGCCAGCAGCCAGGACGGTCCGGGATACTACAATGAGCAGTTCTTC.

There are many counts of this clonotype. The chain is built from TRBV9 and TRBJ2-6; 13 nucleotides agree with TRBD2. This CDR3 region has 19 residues. Per germline, CDR1 SGDLS and CDR2 YYNGEE. With V trimmed by 0 bases and J by 2 bases, 5 bases remained unmatched. CDR3 sequence (DNA): TGTGCCAGCAGCGTAGGAGGAGGGACTAGCGGGACTGGGGCCAACGTCCTGACTTTC. Amino acids: CASSVGGGTSGTGANVLTF.

This clonotype was detected many times. The V gene is TRBV12-3 or TRBV12-4, the J gene TRBJ2-1; 9 bases line up with TRBD1. With V trimmed by 3 bases and J by 8 bases, 8 bases remained unmatched. This CDR3 spans 15 amino acids. The CDR3 protein is CASSLEQGAAYEQFF. Written as DNA, the CDR3 is TGTGCCAGCAGTTTGGAACAGGGGGCGGCGTATGAGCAGTTCTTC.

There are many counts of this clonotype. This chain joins TRBV27 and TRBJ2-5; weak D call: TRBD1 (5 bases). This CDR3 is built from 14 residues. The germline V gene has CDR1 MNHEY and CDR2 SMNVEV (reference sequence). V was trimmed by 7 bases and J by 5 bases, leaving 17 bases between them. The CDR3 region is CASKPTGIRETQYF. The CDR3 DNA follows: TGTGCCAGCAAACCCACAGGAATCCGGGAGACCCAGTACTTC.

At least ten counts were recorded for this clonotype. This chain uses TRBV19 with TRBJ2-1; possibly TRBD1 for D (6 bases). The germline V and J ends were trimmed by 5 bases and 4 bases, with 21 bases remaining between them. This CDR3 is 17 amino acids long. CDR1 and CDR2 (germline): LNHDA, SQIVND (reference sequence). CDR3 in DNA: TGTGCCAGTAGTCCCAGTTTCGGAGCAGGGGAGTACAATGAGCAGTTCTTC. This codes for CASSPSFGAGEYNEQFF.

This clonotype has a count of ten or more. This rearrangement joins TRBV20-1 to TRBJ2-3; 16 bases match TRBD2. Germline CDR1 and CDR2: DFQATT and SNEGSKA (reference sequence). CDR3 length: 15 residues. V dropped 6 bases and J dropped 4; count of bases not matched to a gene: 4. The CDR3 nucleotides are TGCAGTGCGGGACTAGCGGGAGGGCCGTCAGATACGCAGTATTTT. Protein: CSAGLAGGPSDTQYF.

This clonotype was seen a few times. The genes are TRBV4-1 and TRBJ1-4; 8 nucleotides agree with TRBD1. The CDR3 has 15 amino acids. Germline loops: CDR1 MGHRA, CDR2 YSYEKL. Unmatched junction bases numbered 5, after V lost 1 base and J lost 7 bases. The CDR3 reads CASSQGQTGAEKLFF. For the CDR3, the DNA is TGCGCCAGCAGCCAAGGCCAGACAGGGGCTGAAAAACTGTTTTTT.

This clonotype was picked up many times. This chain uses TRBV10-3 with TRBJ1-1; D might be TRBD1 (6 bases). This CDR3 region has 13 residues. Between the trimmed V and J ends, which lost 7 bases and 10 bases, there was a span of 19 bases. Germline-derived CDR1 and CDR2 are ENHRY and SYGVKD. For the CDR3, the DNA is TGTGCCATCAAACCCAACAGGGTCTCTGCAGCTTTCTTT. Its translation is CAIKPNRVSAAFF.

This clonotype came up many times. The chain combines TRBV6-6 with TRBJ2-1; 15 nucleotides align to TRBD2. This CDR3 has 20 residues. The junction had 9 bases not matched to a gene; V was cut back by 0 bases and J by 3 bases. Germline values: CDR1 MNHNY, CDR2 SVGAGI (reference sequence). Here the CDR3 reads CASSYSTGTSGRTIYNEQFF. The DNA of the CDR3 is TGTGCCAGCAGTTACTCGACGGGGACTAGCGGGAGGACCATCTACAATGAGCAGTTCTTC.